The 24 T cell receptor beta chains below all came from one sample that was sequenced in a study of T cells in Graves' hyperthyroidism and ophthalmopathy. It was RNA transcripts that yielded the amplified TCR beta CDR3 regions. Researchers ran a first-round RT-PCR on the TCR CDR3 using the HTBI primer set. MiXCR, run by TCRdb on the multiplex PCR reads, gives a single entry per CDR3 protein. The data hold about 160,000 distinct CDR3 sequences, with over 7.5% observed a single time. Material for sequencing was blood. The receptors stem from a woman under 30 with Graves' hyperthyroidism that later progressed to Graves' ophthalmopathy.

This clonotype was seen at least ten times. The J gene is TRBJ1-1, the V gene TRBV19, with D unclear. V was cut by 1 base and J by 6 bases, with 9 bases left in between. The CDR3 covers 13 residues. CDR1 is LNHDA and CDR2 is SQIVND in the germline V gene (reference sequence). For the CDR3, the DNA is TGTGCCAGTAGTATAGCGGCAGACGCTGAAGCTTTCTTT. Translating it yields CASSIAADAEAFF.

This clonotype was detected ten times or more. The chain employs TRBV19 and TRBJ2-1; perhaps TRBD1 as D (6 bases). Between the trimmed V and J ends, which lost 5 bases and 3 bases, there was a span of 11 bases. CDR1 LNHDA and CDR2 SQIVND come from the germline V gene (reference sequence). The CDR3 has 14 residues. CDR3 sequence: CASSDRSNYNEQFF. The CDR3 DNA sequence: TGTGCCAGTAGTGACAGGAGTAACTACAATGAGCAGTTCTTC.

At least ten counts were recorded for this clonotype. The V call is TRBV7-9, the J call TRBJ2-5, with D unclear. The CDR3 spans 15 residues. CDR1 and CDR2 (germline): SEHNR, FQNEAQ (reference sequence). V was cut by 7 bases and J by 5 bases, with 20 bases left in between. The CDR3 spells CASNNLRRPRETQYF. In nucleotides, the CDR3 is TGTGCCAGCAACAACCTCAGGCGTCCCAGGGAGACCCAGTACTTC.

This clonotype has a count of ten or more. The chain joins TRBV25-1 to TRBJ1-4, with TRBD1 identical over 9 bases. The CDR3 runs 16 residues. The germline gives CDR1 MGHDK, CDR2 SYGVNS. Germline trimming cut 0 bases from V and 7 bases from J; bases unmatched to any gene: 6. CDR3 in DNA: TGTGCCAGCAGTGAATATCTCGGGACAGGGCGTGAAAAACTGTTTTTT. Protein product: CASSEYLGTGREKLFF.

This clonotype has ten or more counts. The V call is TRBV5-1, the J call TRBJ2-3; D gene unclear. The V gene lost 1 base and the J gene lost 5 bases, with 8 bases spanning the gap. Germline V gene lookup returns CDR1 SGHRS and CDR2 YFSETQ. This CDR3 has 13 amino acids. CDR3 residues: CASSLIAGDTQYF. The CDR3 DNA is TGCGCCAGCAGCTTGATAGCTGGAGATACGCAGTATTTT.

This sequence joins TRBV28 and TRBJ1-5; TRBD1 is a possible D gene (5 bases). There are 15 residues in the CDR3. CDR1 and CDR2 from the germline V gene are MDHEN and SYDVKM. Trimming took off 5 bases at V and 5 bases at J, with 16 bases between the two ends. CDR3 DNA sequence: TGTGCCAGCAGTCCCCGGGCGGGGGGATATCAGCCCCAGCATTTT. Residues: CASSPRAGGYQPQHF. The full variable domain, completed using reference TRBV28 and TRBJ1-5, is DVKVTQSSRYLVKRTGEKVFLECVQDMDHENMFWYRQDPGLGLRLIYFSYDVKMKEKGDIPEGYSVSREKKERFSLILESASTNQTSMYLCASSPRAGGYQPQHFGDGTRLSIL.

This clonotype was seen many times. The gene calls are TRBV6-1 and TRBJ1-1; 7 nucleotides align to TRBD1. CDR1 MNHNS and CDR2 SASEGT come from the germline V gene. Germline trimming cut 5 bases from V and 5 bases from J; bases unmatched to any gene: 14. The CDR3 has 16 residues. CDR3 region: CASSPSPGTVGTEAFF. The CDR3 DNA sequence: TGTGCCAGCAGTCCATCCCCCGGGACAGTGGGGACTGAAGCTTTCTTT.

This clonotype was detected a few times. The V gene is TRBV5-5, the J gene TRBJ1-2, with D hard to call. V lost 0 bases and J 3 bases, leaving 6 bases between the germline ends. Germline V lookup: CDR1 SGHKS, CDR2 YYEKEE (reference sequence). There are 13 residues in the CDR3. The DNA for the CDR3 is TGTGCCAGCAGCTTGGTGTTGGACTATGGCTACACCTTC. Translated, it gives CASSLVLDYGYTF.

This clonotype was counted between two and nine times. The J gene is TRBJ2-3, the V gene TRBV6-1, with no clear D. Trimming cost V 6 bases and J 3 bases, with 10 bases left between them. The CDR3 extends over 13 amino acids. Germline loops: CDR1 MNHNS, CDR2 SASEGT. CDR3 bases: TGTGCCAGCAGCATTGCCAGAACAGATACGCAGTATTTT. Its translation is CASSIARTDTQYF.

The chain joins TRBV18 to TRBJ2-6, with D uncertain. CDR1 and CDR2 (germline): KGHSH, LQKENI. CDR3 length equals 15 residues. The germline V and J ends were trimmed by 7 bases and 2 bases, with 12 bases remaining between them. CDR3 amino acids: CASYGPSPGANVLTF. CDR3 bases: TGTGCCAGCTACGGTCCTTCACCTGGGGCCAACGTCCTGACTTTC.

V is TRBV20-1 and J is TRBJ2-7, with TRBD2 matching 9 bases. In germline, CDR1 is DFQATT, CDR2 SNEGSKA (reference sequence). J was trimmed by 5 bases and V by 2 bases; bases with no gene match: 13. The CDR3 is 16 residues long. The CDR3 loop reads CSARLYGGRGPNEQYF. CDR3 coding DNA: TGCAGTGCTAGACTTTACGGCGGGAGGGGTCCGAACGAGCAGTACTTC.

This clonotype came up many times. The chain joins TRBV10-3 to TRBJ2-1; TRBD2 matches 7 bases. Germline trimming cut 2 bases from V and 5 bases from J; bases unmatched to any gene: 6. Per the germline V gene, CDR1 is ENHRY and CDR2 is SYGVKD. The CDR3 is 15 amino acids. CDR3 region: CAISEMWGGDNEQFF. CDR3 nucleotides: TGTGCCATCAGTGAGATGTGGGGGGGAGACAATGAGCAGTTCTTC.

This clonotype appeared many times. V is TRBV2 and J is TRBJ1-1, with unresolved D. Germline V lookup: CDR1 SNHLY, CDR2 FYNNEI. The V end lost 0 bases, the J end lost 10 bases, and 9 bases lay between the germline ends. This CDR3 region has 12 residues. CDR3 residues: CASSEAGEGAFF. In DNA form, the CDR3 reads TGTGCCAGCAGTGAAGCCGGGGAGGGAGCTTTCTTT.

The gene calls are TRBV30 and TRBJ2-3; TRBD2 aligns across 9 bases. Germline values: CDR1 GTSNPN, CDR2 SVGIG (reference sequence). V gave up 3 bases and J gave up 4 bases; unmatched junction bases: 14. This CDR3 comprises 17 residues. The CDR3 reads CAWRGGLAHPNADTQYF. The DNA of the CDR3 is TGTGCCTGGAGGGGGGGACTAGCTCACCCCAATGCAGATACGCAGTATTTT.

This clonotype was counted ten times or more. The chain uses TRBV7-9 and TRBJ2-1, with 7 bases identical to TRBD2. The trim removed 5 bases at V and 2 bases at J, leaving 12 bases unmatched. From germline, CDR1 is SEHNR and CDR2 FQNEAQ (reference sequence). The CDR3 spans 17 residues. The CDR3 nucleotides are TGTGCCAGCAGCCCGGGGCTTGCTAGCGGCACCTACAATGAGCAGTTCTTC. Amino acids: CASSPGLASGTYNEQFF.

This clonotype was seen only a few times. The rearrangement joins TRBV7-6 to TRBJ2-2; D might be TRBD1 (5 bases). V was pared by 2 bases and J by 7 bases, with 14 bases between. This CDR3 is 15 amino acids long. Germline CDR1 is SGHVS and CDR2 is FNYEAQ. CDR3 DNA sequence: TGTGCCAGCAGCTTAAACCCAGGGCTTGGCGGGGAGCTGTTTTTT. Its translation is CASSLNPGLGGELFF.

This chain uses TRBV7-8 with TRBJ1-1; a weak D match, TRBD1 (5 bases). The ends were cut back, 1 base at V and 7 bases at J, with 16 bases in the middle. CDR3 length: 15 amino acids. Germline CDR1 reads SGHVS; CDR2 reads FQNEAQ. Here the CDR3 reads CASSLVAGTGNEAFF. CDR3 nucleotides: TGTGCCAGCAGCTTAGTGGCTGGGACTGGTAATGAAGCTTTCTTT. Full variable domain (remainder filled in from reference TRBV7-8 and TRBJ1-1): GAGVSQSPRYKVAKRGQDVALRCDPISGHVSLFWYQQALGQGPEFLTYFQNEAQLDKSGLPSDRFFAERPEGSVSTLKIQRTQQEDSAVYLCASSLVAGTGNEAFFGQGTRLTVV.

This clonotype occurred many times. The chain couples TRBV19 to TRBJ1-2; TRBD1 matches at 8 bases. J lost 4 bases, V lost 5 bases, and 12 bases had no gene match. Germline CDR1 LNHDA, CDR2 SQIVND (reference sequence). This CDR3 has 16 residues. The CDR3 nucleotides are TGTGCCAGTAGTCCGAGAACAGGGGGGACAATCTATGGCTACACCTTC. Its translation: CASSPRTGGTIYGYTF.

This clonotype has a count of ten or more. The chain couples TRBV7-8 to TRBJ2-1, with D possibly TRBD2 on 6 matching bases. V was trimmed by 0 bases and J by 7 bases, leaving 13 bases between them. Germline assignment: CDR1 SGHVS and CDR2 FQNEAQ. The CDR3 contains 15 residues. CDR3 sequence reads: CASSLANRGWNEQFF. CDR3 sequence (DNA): TGTGCCAGCAGCTTAGCTAATCGGGGGTGGAATGAGCAGTTCTTC.

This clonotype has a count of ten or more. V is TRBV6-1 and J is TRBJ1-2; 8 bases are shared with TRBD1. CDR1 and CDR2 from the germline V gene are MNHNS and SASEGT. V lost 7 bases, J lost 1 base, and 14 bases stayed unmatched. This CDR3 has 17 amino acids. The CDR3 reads CASTIRTGMGYNYGYTF. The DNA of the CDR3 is TGTGCCAGCACCATCCGGACAGGGATGGGCTATAACTATGGCTACACCTTC.

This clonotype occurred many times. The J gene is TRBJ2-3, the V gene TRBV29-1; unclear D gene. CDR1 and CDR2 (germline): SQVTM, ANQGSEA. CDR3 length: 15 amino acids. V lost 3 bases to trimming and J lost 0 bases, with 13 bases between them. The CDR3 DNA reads TGCAGCGTTGACAGTATCTATTCTAGCACAGATACGCAGTATTTT. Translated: CSVDSIYSSTDTQYF.

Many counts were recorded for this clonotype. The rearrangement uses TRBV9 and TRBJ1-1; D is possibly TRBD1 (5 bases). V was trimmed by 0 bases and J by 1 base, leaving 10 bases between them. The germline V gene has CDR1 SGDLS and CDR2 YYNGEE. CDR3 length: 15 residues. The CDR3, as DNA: TGTGCCAGCAGCGTAGTACAGGACGCGAACACTGAAGCTTTCTTT. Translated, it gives CASSVVQDANTEAFF.

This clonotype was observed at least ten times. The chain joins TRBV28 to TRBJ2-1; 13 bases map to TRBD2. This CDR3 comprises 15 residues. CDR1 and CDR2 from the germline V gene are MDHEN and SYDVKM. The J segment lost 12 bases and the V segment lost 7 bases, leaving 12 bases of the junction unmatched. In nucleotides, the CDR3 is TGTGCCAGCACCCCCTCGCGACTAGCGGGAGGCAGGCAGTTCTTC. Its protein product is CASTPSRLAGGRQFF.

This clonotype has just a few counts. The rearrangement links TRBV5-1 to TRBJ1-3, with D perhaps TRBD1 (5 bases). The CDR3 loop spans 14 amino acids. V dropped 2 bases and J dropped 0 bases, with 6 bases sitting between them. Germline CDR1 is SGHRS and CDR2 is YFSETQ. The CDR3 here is CASSLDSSGNTIYF. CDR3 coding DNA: TGCGCCAGCAGCTTAGACAGCTCTGGAAACACCATATATTTT.